Below are 27 T cell receptor beta chains sequenced from a single sample in a study of human T cells and chemical hapten exposure. Time point specified: pre-sensitization, week 0. Treatment specified: therapeutic diphenylcyclopropenone sensitization with weekly scalp DPC. The starting material, unfractionated whole blood, was used for total RNA extraction. From the RACE reads, TCRdb called clonotypes with MiXCR, one entry per CDR3 protein. The sample includes roughly 56,000 distinct CDR3 sequences, 8.5% to 10% of them seen just once. The sequences come from whole blood, collected in connection with sensitization to the hapten diphenylcyclopropenone (DPC). These receptors all stem from a woman in her thirties with alopecia areata. Some clones in this sample may be carry-over from other donors' samples.

A few counts support this clonotype. The chain combines TRBV14 with TRBJ1-1; D call uncertain. The germline CDR1 and CDR2 sequences are SGHDN and FVKESK. The CDR3 has 14 amino acids. The V end was cut by 4 bases, the J end by 6 bases, with 15 bases between. CDR3 in amino acids: CASSPPDPRAEAFF. CDR3 in DNA: TGTGCCAGCAGCCCCCCGGACCCGAGGGCTGAAGCTTTCTTT.

The chain employs TRBV20-1 and TRBJ2-7; D tentatively reads TRBD1 or TRBD2 (5 bases each). The CDR3 extends over 11 amino acids. Per the germline V gene, CDR1 is DFQATT and CDR2 is SNEGSKA (reference sequence). The CDR3 coding sequence is TGCAGCCAGGGACGGCGGGACGAGCAGTACTTC. Translating it yields CSQGRRDEQYF.

The chain is built from TRBV5-1 and TRBJ2-7; either TRBD1 or TRBD2 may supply D (5 bases each). The CDR3 has 14 amino acids. Per germline, CDR1 SGHRS and CDR2 YFSETQ. Trimming pared 3 bases from V and 2 bases from J, leaving 12 bases between. The CDR3 DNA is TGCGCCAGCAGCTACCGGGACGGAGCCTACGAGCAGTACTTC. It specifies CASSYRDGAYEQYF. The entire variable domain, with the rest obtained from reference TRBV5-1 and TRBJ2-7, is as follows: KAGVTQTPRYLIKTRGQQVTLSCSPISGHRSVSWYQQTPGQGLQFLFEYFSETQRNKGNFPGRFSGRQFSNSRSEMNVSTLELGDSALYLCASSYRDGAYEQYFGPGTRLTVT.

This clonotype was observed a few times. The chain links TRBV19 to TRBJ1-5; perhaps TRBD1 as D (6 bases). CDR3 length: 15 amino acids. Germline V lookup: CDR1 LNHDA, CDR2 SQIVND (reference sequence). Trimming removed 8 bases at V and 0 bases at J, with 14 bases between. CDR3 in amino acids: CASLKQGGSNQPQHF. For the CDR3, the DNA is TGTGCCAGTCTCAAACAGGGAGGTAGCAATCAGCCCCAGCATTTT.

This clonotype was seen ten or more times. This rearrangement joins TRBV5-4 to TRBJ2-1; D is undetermined. Between the trimmed V and J ends, which lost 4 bases and 12 bases, there was a span of 17 bases. This CDR3 has 13 residues. Per the germline V gene, CDR1 is SGHNT and CDR2 is YYREEE (reference sequence). For the CDR3, the DNA is TGTGCCAGCAGCACGGACGGGCAACGTGCGCAGTTCTTC. It yields the protein CASSTDGQRAQFF.

At least ten counts were recorded for this clonotype. J is TRBJ2-7 and V is TRBV7-2; no firm D call. V was trimmed by 4 bases and J by 7 bases, leaving 11 bases between them. There are 12 residues in the CDR3. The germline V gene has CDR1 SGHTA and CDR2 FQGNSA. The CDR3 nucleotides are TGTGCCAGCAGCTGGCAAACTGGTGAGCAGTACTTC. It encodes CASSWQTGEQYF.

This clonotype occurred a few times. The chain combines TRBV29-1 with TRBJ1-5; 10 nucleotides match TRBD1. This CDR3 is 13 amino acids long. The ends lost 5 bases at V and 5 bases at J; junction bases unmatched: 3. Germline CDR1 reads SQVTM; CDR2 reads ANQGSEA. CDR3 coding DNA: TGCAGCGTTAGGGACAGGGGAGATCAGCCCCAGCATTTT. It yields the protein CSVRDRGDQPQHF.

This clonotype was recorded at least ten times. V and J are TRBV12-3 or TRBV12-4 and TRBJ1-4; D ambiguous. Trimming removed 5 bases at V and 5 bases at J, with 12 bases between. CDR3 length: 14 amino acids. In nucleotides, the CDR3 is TGTGCCAGCAGTCCAGGACGGAGGAATGAAAAACTGTTTTTT. Translation gives CASSPGRRNEKLFF.

This clonotype was found many times. V is TRBV6-6 and J is TRBJ1-2; unclear D gene. V was pared by 7 bases and J by 9 bases, with 15 bases between. Germline CDR1 is MNHNY and CDR2 is SVGAGI (reference sequence). The CDR3 consists of 12 residues. DNA for the CDR3: TGTGCCAGCATCCTCTCCGGCAGAAGCTACACCTTC. It encodes CASILSGRSYTF.

The V gene is TRBV28, the J gene TRBJ2-7, with a tentative D call TRBD1 (5 bases). The germline V and J ends were trimmed by 6 bases and 3 bases, with 18 bases remaining between them. Germline V lookup: CDR1 MDHEN, CDR2 SYDVKM. This CDR3 is built from 15 residues. Here the CDR3 DNA reads TGTGCCAGCAGACATGACAGACCCTACCGCTACGAGCAGTACTTC. It yields the protein CASRHDRPYRYEQYF.

The chain carries TRBV27 and TRBJ1-2; no definite D call. The CDR3 covers 15 residues. CDR1 and CDR2 from the germline V gene are MNHEY and SMNVEV (reference sequence). V lost 2 bases to trimming and J lost 2 bases, with 12 bases between them. CDR3 in amino acids: CASSLGAPRNYGYTF. CDR3 in DNA: TGTGCCAGCAGTTTAGGCGCTCCCCGGAACTATGGCTACACCTTC.

This clonotype was counted between two and nine times. The rearrangement links TRBV4-3 to TRBJ1-1; TRBD1 matches at 12 bases. V shed 2 bases, J shed 5 bases, and the junction held 12 bases outside the gene matches. The germline V gene encodes CDR1 LGHNA and CDR2 YSLEER. This CDR3 is 18 amino acids long. CDR3 in amino acids: CASSQSLPGQGARTEAFF. CDR3 nucleotides: TGCGCCAGCAGCCAAAGCCTTCCGGGACAGGGGGCGCGGACTGAAGCTTTCTTT.

This clonotype has only a few counts. J is TRBJ1-3 and V is TRBV19; D unresolved. The CDR3 loop spans 13 amino acids. From germline, CDR1 is LNHDA and CDR2 SQIVND (reference sequence). Trimming took off 8 bases at V and 0 bases at J, with 8 bases between the two ends. In nucleotides, the CDR3 is TGTGCCAGTCGACCCCGCTCTGGAAACACCATATATTTT. Encoded protein: CASRPRSGNTIYF.

In its sample, this clonotype was seen many times. The chain links TRBV7-3 to TRBJ2-2; tentative D call: TRBD1 (5 bases). V lost 2 bases, J lost 4 bases, and 11 bases lay in between. Germline lookup yields CDR1 SGHTA and CDR2 FQGTGA. This CDR3 comprises 15 residues. CDR3 sequence: CASSLFQGATGELFF. In nucleotides, the CDR3 is TGTGCCAGCAGCTTATTCCAGGGTGCCACCGGGGAGCTGTTTTTT.

This rearrangement joins TRBV20-1 to TRBJ2-7; 12 bases fit TRBD2. CDR1 DFQATT and CDR2 SNEGSKA come from the germline V gene (reference sequence). Trimming removed 0 bases from V and 2 bases from J; junction bases left unmatched: 11. The CDR3 extends over 18 amino acids. CDR3 sequence reads: CSARDRGLAGGLPYEQYF. The CDR3 DNA sequence: TGCAGTGCTAGAGATCGTGGGCTAGCGGGGGGGCTTCCCTACGAGCAGTACTTC.

This clonotype was detected ten times or more. The gene calls are TRBV3-1 and TRBJ1-4; TRBD1 aligns across 8 bases. With 3 bases clipped from V and 0 bases from J, the junction kept 6 bases outside the gene matches. The CDR3 contains 17 residues. CDR1 LGHDT and CDR2 YNNKEL come from the germline V gene (reference sequence). Here the CDR3 reads CASSQRQGTTTNEKLFF. The CDR3 DNA follows: TGTGCCAGCAGCCAGAGACAGGGGACAACAACTAATGAAAAACTGTTTTTT.

V and J are TRBV21-1 and TRBJ2-2; TRBD2 reflects the table's D call only, with no check against the DNA. TRBV21-1 is a known pseudogene. This CDR3 comprises 13 residues. DNA for the CDR3: TGTGCCAGCAGACTAGTAGGTGCCGGGGAGCTGTTTTTT. This translates into CASRLVGAGELFF.

The chain is built from TRBV24-1 and TRBJ2-3; weak D call: TRBD1 (5 bases). Looked up from germline, CDR1 is KGHDR and CDR2 is SFDVKD. V was cut by 7 bases and J by 1 base, with 8 bases left in between. This CDR3 region has 13 residues. The DNA of the CDR3 is TGTGCCACCAGGGACACCCGCACAGATACGCAGTATTTT. Residues: CATRDTRTDTQYF.

This clonotype has a count of ten or more. The chain couples TRBV29-1 to TRBJ2-3, with 8 bases aligning to TRBD1. This CDR3 is built from 14 residues. The ends lost 6 bases at V and 2 bases at J; junction bases unmatched: 7. Per germline, CDR1 SQVTM and CDR2 ANQGSEA. The CDR3 DNA follows: TGCAGCGTGGGGACAGGCAGATACACAGATACGCAGTATTTT. Its translation: CSVGTGRYTDTQYF.

This clonotype was picked up many times. V is TRBV6-6 and J is TRBJ2-6; weak D call: TRBD1 (5 bases). V lost 6 bases to trimming and J lost 2 bases, with 11 bases between them. Per germline, CDR1 MNHNY and CDR2 SVGAGI (reference sequence). This CDR3 region has 15 residues. The CDR3 nucleotides read TGTGCCAGCAGCTTCAGGGTAGCTGGGGCCAACGTCCTGACTTTC. Translated, it gives CASSFRVAGANVLTF.

This clonotype was seen only a few times. The chain has TRBV7-2 and TRBJ2-5; 12 nucleotides agree with TRBD2. The CDR3 runs 18 residues. In germline, CDR1 is SGHTA, CDR2 FQGNSA. The ends lost 3 bases at V and 1 base at J; junction bases unmatched: 9. CDR3 in amino acids: CASSFQTSGGPSQETQYF. In nucleotides, the CDR3 is TGTGCCAGCAGCTTCCAGACTAGCGGGGGACCTAGCCAAGAGACCCAGTACTTC.

The gene calls are TRBV2 and TRBJ2-3; perhaps D is TRBD1 or TRBD2 (5 bases each). Germline assignment: CDR1 SNHLY and CDR2 FYNNEI. This CDR3 contains 14 residues. Trimming took off 8 bases at V and 4 bases at J, with 16 bases between the two ends. The CDR3 DNA reads TGTGCCAGCGGGGCACGGGGCTGGCCAGATACGCAGTATTTT. Its protein is CASGARGWPDTQYF.

This clonotype has just a few counts. The chain joins TRBV20-1 to TRBJ1-2; D not resolved. The CDR3 is 11 amino acids. V was trimmed by 7 bases and J by 11 bases, leaving 17 bases between them. The germline CDR1 and CDR2 sequences are DFQATT and SNEGSKA (reference sequence). The CDR3 DNA follows: TGCAGTGTGTTACTACATCAAGAGTACACCTTC. It specifies CSVLLHQEYTF.

The genes are TRBV3-1 and TRBJ2-7, with D hard to call. CDR1 is LGHDT, CDR2 YNNKEL, per germline (reference sequence). Deletions cut 3 bases from V and 3 bases from J, with 6 bases between. The CDR3 length is 12 residues. CDR3 nucleotides: TGTGCCAGCAGCCATCGTCGCTACGAGCAGTACTTC. Translated: CASSHRRYEQYF.

This clonotype appeared a few times. The chain uses TRBV7-3 and TRBJ2-3; 9 positions match TRBD2. Germline V gives CDR1 SGHTA, CDR2 FQGTGA. Unmatched junction bases numbered 11, after V lost 0 bases and J lost 4 bases. The CDR3 is 18 amino acids. CDR3 sequence (DNA): TGTGCCAGCAGCTTAACGCCCCTTGGCGGGGGGGCCCCAGATACGCAGTATTTT. Translation: CASSLTPLGGGAPDTQYF.

This clonotype has at least ten counts. The J gene is TRBJ2-2, the V gene TRBV12-3 or TRBV12-4, with D perhaps TRBD1 (6 bases). Trimming stripped 9 bases from V and 4 bases from J, with 12 bases between. The CDR3 is 13 amino acids. The CDR3 region is CASGGNPTGELFF. The CDR3 bases are TGTGCCAGTGGGGGCAACCCCACCGGGGAGCTGTTTTTT.

This clonotype was detected ten times or more. The chain joins TRBV15 to TRBJ1-1; the match to TRBD1 covers 7 bases. In germline, CDR1 is LNHNV, CDR2 YYDKDF (reference sequence). J was trimmed by 3 bases and V by 0 bases; bases with no gene match: 7. This CDR3 is 16 amino acids long. The chain's CDR3 is CATSRDLGTADTEAFF. For the CDR3, the DNA is TGTGCCACCAGCAGAGATCTGGGGACAGCGGACACTGAAGCTTTCTTT.